The present TCR beta chain was sequenced within a study of T cells in Graves' hyperthyroidism and ophthalmopathy. In its sample, this clonotype was seen a few times. Antigen unknown. The germline gene is not matched at one end of the junction; a read error may be the cause. This CDR3 region has 12 residues. Germline loops: CDR1 ENHRY, CDR2 SYGVKD. Researchers took RNA transcripts and amplified the TCR beta CDR3 regions from them. The HTBI set primed first-round TCR CDR3 RT-PCR. One entry per CDR3 protein, called by TCRdb with MiXCR from the multiplex PCR reads. The sample lists about 530,000 distinct CDR3 sequences, approximately 17% occurring once. General study points: Blood shared most expanded thyroid clonotypes above 0.001. Ophthalmopathy got predicted by the model a median 6.5 months before its onset.

Sequencing was done on a sample of blood. This TCR was sampled from a woman aged 18 to 35 with Graves' ophthalmopathy. The chain links TRBV10-3 to TRBJ1-2, with no clear D. The CDR3 sequence: CVIAGNDYGYTF. CDR3 nucleotides: TGTGTCATCGCTGGGAATGACTATGGCTACACCTTC.